The clone carrying this T cell receptor beta chain was counted only a few times. The beta constant-region primer was an equimolar mix of two oligonucleotides covering TRBC1 and TRBC2. An oligonucleotide with the SP2 primer and a 12-nucleotide UMI was ligated to the cDNA 3' end. TCRdb independently ran MiXCR on the UMI-ligation and nested PCR reads; one entry per CDR3 protein. Found here are about 35,000 distinct CDR3 sequences, about an eighth of them singletons; the top ten hold roughly a fifth. Trimming took off 2 bases at V and 7 bases at J, with 7 bases between the two ends. The CDR3 has 12 residues. Germline CDR1 is SGHTA and CDR2 is FQGNSA. The data derive from a study of naive and memory T cell subsets.

The source material was effector memory CD4+ T cells from blood. Subset noted: effector memory, CD45RA- CD27-. V gene TRBV7-2 combines with J gene TRBJ2-3; D is unresolved. The clonotype comes from a human donor in good health. This chain's CDR3 is CASSLTVNTQYF. CDR3 coding DNA: TGTGCCAGCAGCTTAACCGTAAATACGCAGTATTTT.